This TCR beta chain derives from a study of T cell responses to AZD1222 COVID-19 vaccine. Clones were sequenced by immunoSEQ multiplex PCR, and TCRdb holds only the in-frame ones, with some missing. This sample has about 93,000 clones, with around 92% found just once. A remark on this clone: The target antigen is unknown.

V lost 0 bases and J 3 bases, leaving 11 bases between the germline ends. This CDR3 contains 14 residues. Germline V gene lookup returns CDR1 SQVTM and CDR2 ANQGSEA. General observations from the study: None of the repertoires were sampled until the peak T cell response had passed. Nearly half of the spike-specific TCRs reportedly recognize variant regions that carry no mutations. Researchers report vaccine-associated CD4 TCRs spanning spike, with dominance at 160-218 and 743-854.

Material: peripheral blood, obtained on day 0 of MenACWY control vaccination. This receptor was obtained from an adult in good health. This chain connects TRBV29-1 to TRBJ1-2, with D unresolved. CDR3 coding DNA: TGCAGCGTTGAAGATGAGGGAGAGGACTATGGCTACACCTTC. It codes for CSVEDEGEDYGYTF.